The present TCR beta chain was sequenced within a study of radiotherapy plus CTLA-4 blockade in lung cancer. The germline V gene has CDR1 MGHRA and CDR2 YSYEKL. The CDR3 sequence is 14 residues long. V lost 4 bases and J lost 1, with 11 bases in between. Clones were sequenced by immunoSEQ multiplex PCR, and TCRdb holds only the in-frame ones, with some missing. In the table there are 64,000 or so clones, approximately 65% of which are singletons. The chain carries TRBV4-1 and TRBJ2-7; TRBD1 might be the D (6 bases). The specimen comprised peripheral blood, sampled from a patient treated with radiotherapy plus ipilimumab. The sequence came from a human donor with non-small cell lung cancer whose response to radiotherapy plus ipilimumab could not be evaluated. Here the CDR3 reads CASSLRGPSYEQYF. The CDR3 DNA sequence: TGCGCCAGCAGCCTCAGGGGTCCTTCCTACGAGCAGTACTTC.